A selection of T cell receptor beta chains follows, all from one sample in a study of blood T cell repertoires in COVID-19. Method: immunoSEQ multiplex PCR; TCRdb's copy keeps in-frame clones and lacks some. The sample holds some 240,000 clones, roughly 81% seen once. The sequenced material came from PBMCs or T cells enriched from blood (not recorded which). These receptors were collected from a woman in her forties or fifties who had been exposed to COVID-19. CDR3s include the opening cysteine and the closing phenylalanine or tryptophan. A D gene is named only where the DNA matches it firmly. Part of the rows lack a size; the others show once, few, many or a class for expanded clones.

d_gene: -
v_gene: TRBV15
j_gene: TRBJ1-6
abundance: -
CDR3nt: TGTGCCACCAGCAAGAGGGAACCCTATAATTCACCCCTCCACTTT
CDR3aa: CATSKREPYNSPLHF

d_gene: -
v_gene: TRBV3-1/TRBV3-2
j_gene: TRBJ1-2
abundance: -
CDR3nt: TGTGCCAGCAGCCAAGGCTACAACTATGGCTACACCTTC
CDR3aa: CASSQGYNYGYTF

d_gene: TRBD1
v_gene: TRBV30
j_gene: TRBJ1-6
abundance: -
CDR3nt: TGTGCCTGGAGTGTTGGGTCCAGGGGGCATTCACCCCTCCACTTT
CDR3aa: CAWSVGSRGHSPLHF

d_gene: -
v_gene: TRBV19
j_gene: TRBJ1-1
abundance: -
CDR3nt: TGTGCCAGTAGTCCCCGGGGAGCTCGGGACACTGAAGCTTTCTTT
CDR3aa: CASSPRGARDTEAFF

d_gene: -
v_gene: TRBV9
j_gene: TRBJ1-2
abundance: many
CDR3nt: TGTGCCAGCAGCGTAGCACAGGGAAAGAACGGCTATGGCTACACCTTC
CDR3aa: CASSVAQGKNGYGYTF

d_gene: -
v_gene: TRBV6-1
j_gene: TRBJ2-2
abundance: -
CDR3nt: TGTGCCAGCAGTGCCCAGGGCAGGAAGGCCACCGGGGAGCTGTTTTTT
CDR3aa: CASSAQGRKATGELFF

d_gene: TRBD1
v_gene: TRBV3-1/TRBV3-2
j_gene: TRBJ2-2
abundance: -
CDR3nt: TGTGCCAGCAGCCAAGGGCGACAGGGGGCGGCTGGGGAGCTGTTTTTT
CDR3aa: CASSQGRQGAAGELFF

d_gene: TRBD1
v_gene: TRBV6-5
j_gene: TRBJ2-5
abundance: -
CDR3nt: TGTGCCAGCAGTTCGCAGGGGGAAGGCCAGTACTTC
CDR3aa: CASSSQGEGQYF

d_gene: TRBD1
v_gene: TRBV2
j_gene: TRBJ1-5
abundance: -
CDR3nt: TGTGCCAGCAGTGTCGGGACAGGGGATCAGCCCCAGCATTTT
CDR3aa: CASSVGTGDQPQHF

d_gene: TRBD1
v_gene: TRBV7-2
j_gene: TRBJ2-7
abundance: few
CDR3nt: TGTGCCAGCAGCCGGACAGGGGGCGGGTACGAGCAGTACTTC
CDR3aa: CASSRTGGGYEQYF

d_gene: -
v_gene: TRBV7-9
j_gene: TRBJ2-3
abundance: -
CDR3nt: TGTGCCAGCAGCTTAGCGGGGGGAGATAGGGATACGCAGTATTTT
CDR3aa: CASSLAGGDRDTQYF

d_gene: TRBD1
v_gene: TRBV6-2/TRBV6-3
j_gene: TRBJ1-5
abundance: once
CDR3nt: TGTGCCAGCAGTCCAGGGGGTCAGCCCCAGCATTTT
CDR3aa: CASSPGGQPQHF

d_gene: -
v_gene: TRBV6-5
j_gene: TRBJ1-2
abundance: -
CDR3nt: TGTGCCAGCAGGAGGCGGGGTGCCTATGGCTACACCTTC
CDR3aa: CASRRRGAYGYTF

d_gene: TRBD2
v_gene: TRBV10-3
j_gene: TRBJ2-3
abundance: -
CDR3nt: TGTGCCATCAGTGAGCGACGACTAGCGGGCGCTACTAGCACAGATACGCAGTATTTT
CDR3aa: CAISERRLAGATSTDTQYF

d_gene: -
v_gene: TRBV5-1
j_gene: TRBJ1-1
abundance: -
CDR3nt: TGCGCCAGTACCTCATTCGGCACTGAAGCTTTCTTT
CDR3aa: CASTSFGTEAFF

d_gene: -
v_gene: TRBV28
j_gene: TRBJ1-2
abundance: -
CDR3nt: TGTGCCAGCAAGGCCGGGGGTAACAACTATGGCTACACCTTC
CDR3aa: CASKAGGNNYGYTF

d_gene: -
v_gene: TRBV4-3
j_gene: TRBJ1-2
abundance: few
CDR3nt: TGCGCCAGCAGCCAAGCGGGAGATAGATTCAGCGGCTACACCTTC
CDR3aa: CASSQAGDRFSGYTF

d_gene: -
v_gene: TRBV20-1
j_gene: TRBJ1-2
abundance: many
CDR3nt: TGCAGTGCTAGTTCGGACTACTATGGCTACACCTTC
CDR3aa: CSASSDYYGYTF

d_gene: -
v_gene: TRBV7-9
j_gene: TRBJ2-7
abundance: many
CDR3nt: TGTGCCAGCAGCTTAGGGGGAGCCGAGCAGTACTTC
CDR3aa: CASSLGGAEQYF

d_gene: TRBD1
v_gene: TRBV20-1
j_gene: TRBJ1-1
abundance: -
CDR3nt: TGCAGTGCTACTGACAGGGTGAACACTGAAGCTTTCTTT
CDR3aa: CSATDRVNTEAFF

d_gene: -
v_gene: TRBV5-1
j_gene: TRBJ1-2
abundance: once
CDR3nt: TGCGCCAGCAGCCTGGCAGTGTTTACCGCCTATGGCTACACCTTC
CDR3aa: CASSLAVFTAYGYTF

d_gene: -
v_gene: TRBV2
j_gene: TRBJ1-1
abundance: few
CDR3nt: TGTGCCAGCAGAGTCGACAGGGAAGCTTTCTTT
CDR3aa: CASRVDREAFF

d_gene: TRBD2
v_gene: TRBV29-1
j_gene: TRBJ2-3
abundance: -
CDR3nt: TGCAGCGTTCGCGCGGCGGGGGGAGATACGCAGTATTTT
CDR3aa: CSVRAAGGDTQYF

d_gene: -
v_gene: TRBV4-2
j_gene: TRBJ1-1
abundance: -
CDR3nt: TGTGCCAGCAGCCAAGCAAGGGGGACGATGGACACTGAAGCTTTCTTT
CDR3aa: CASSQARGTMDTEAFF

d_gene: TRBD1
v_gene: TRBV19
j_gene: TRBJ1-2
abundance: -
CDR3nt: TGTGCCAGTAGTATCTCTGAGGGGGCAGACTATGGCTACACCTTC
CDR3aa: CASSISEGADYGYTF

d_gene: TRBD1
v_gene: TRBV5-6
j_gene: TRBJ1-1
abundance: -
CDR3nt: TGTGCCAGCAGCCCGGACAGGGGGTTAATGAACACTGAAGCTTTCTTT
CDR3aa: CASSPDRGLMNTEAFF

d_gene: TRBD2
v_gene: TRBV6-5
j_gene: TRBJ2-3
abundance: -
CDR3nt: TGTGCCAGCTGCTTCGGGGGGACAGATACGCAGTATTTT
CDR3aa: CASCFGGTDTQYF

d_gene: TRBD1
v_gene: TRBV19
j_gene: TRBJ1-4
abundance: -
CDR3nt: TGTGCCGGGGGGGACAGGCGAAGAGAAAAACTGTTTTTT
CDR3aa: CAGGDRRREKLFF

d_gene: -
v_gene: TRBV5-5
j_gene: TRBJ1-1
abundance: many
CDR3nt: TGTGCCAGCAGCTTGTTGACAGGAGCTGAAGCTTTCTTT
CDR3aa: CASSLLTGAEAFF

d_gene: -
v_gene: TRBV27
j_gene: TRBJ1-2
abundance: -
CDR3nt: TGTGCCAGCAGTTTATCGGCAGGGGTGAAGGGCTACACCTTC
CDR3aa: CASSLSAGVKGYTF

d_gene: TRBD2
v_gene: TRBV5-8
j_gene: TRBJ2-1
abundance: -
CDR3nt: TGTGCCAGCAGCTTGGCCTGGGCTAGCGGGGGGTCAAGCTCCTACAATGAGCAGTTCTTC
CDR3aa: CASSLAWASGGSSSYNEQFF

d_gene: -
v_gene: TRBV6-2/TRBV6-3
j_gene: TRBJ2-3
abundance: -
CDR3nt: TGTGCCAGCAGTTACCAATTCTTAAGCGGGTTCTCAGATACGCAGTATTTT
CDR3aa: CASSYQFLSGFSDTQYF

d_gene: TRBD1
v_gene: TRBV4-3
j_gene: TRBJ1-6
abundance: -
CDR3nt: TGCGCCAGCAGCCAGGACAGGTCGGAACTCCCCCTCCACTTT
CDR3aa: CASSQDRSELPLHF